The next 10 T cell receptor beta chains were all read from a single sample in a study of T cell repertoires and HLA-DP antigens. The antigens for these receptors are not known. TCRdb's copy holds only in-frame clones and misses some; the assay was immunoSEQ multiplex PCR. Of about 89,000 clones listed, approximately 86% were seen once; the top ten hold about 1.5%. Sequencing input: CD4+ T cells from PBMCs. The origin of the receptors is a man aged 45-65 years in good health and CMV-seronegative.

The chain combines TRBV7-2 with TRBJ2-3; D gene ambiguous. V was cut by 4 bases and J by 2 bases, with 10 bases left in between. The germline CDR1 and CDR2 sequences are SGHTA and FQGNSA. The CDR3 has 14 residues. The CDR3 region has the DNA TGTGCCAGCAGCTCGACGGCCACCACAGATACGCAGTATTTT. Its protein product is CASSSTATTDTQYF.

The genes are TRBV29-1 and TRBJ2-5; D ambiguous. The germline gives CDR1 SQVTM, CDR2 ANQGSEA. V was pared by 2 bases and J by 7 bases, with 14 bases between. CDR3 length equals 13 residues. The CDR3 region has the DNA TGCAGCGTTGAAAGAAGGACCCACGGGACCCAGTACTTC. Translated: CSVERRTHGTQYF.

The rearrangement links TRBV7-9 to TRBJ1-2; D perhaps matches TRBD1 (5 bases). Looked up from germline, CDR1 is SEHNR and CDR2 is FQNEAQ (reference sequence). The CDR3 spans 13 residues. V was shortened by 5 bases and J by 6 bases, with 13 bases between the two germline ends. Here the CDR3 DNA reads TGTGCCAGCAGCCCAGAGCCAGGGAATGGCTACACCTTC. It specifies CASSPEPGNGYTF. Filled out from reference TRBV7-9 and TRBJ1-2, the complete variable domain reads DTGVSQNPRHKITKRGQNVTFRCDPISEHNRLYWYRQTLGQGPEFLTYFQNEAQLEKSRLLSDRFSAERPKGSFSTLEIQRTEQGDSAMYLCASSPEPGNGYTFGSGTRLTVV.

This chain uses TRBV18 with TRBJ1-2; 8 nucleotides line up with TRBD1. V dropped 4 bases and J dropped 3; count of bases not matched to a gene: 1. This CDR3 contains 13 residues. Germline V gene lookup returns CDR1 KGHSH and CDR2 LQKENI. Written as DNA, the CDR3 is TGTGCCAGCTCACAACAGGGGGACTATGGCTACACCTTC. Translation: CASSQQGDYGYTF.

The CDR3 nucleotides read TGTGCCATCAGTGTGTCTGGACAGAATGAGCAGTTCTTC. As protein: CAISVSGQNEQFF. The chain uses TRBV10-3 and TRBJ2-1; a possible D gene is TRBD1 (6 bases). This CDR3 contains 13 residues. CDR1 and CDR2 from the germline V gene are ENHRY and SYGVKD. Trimming left V 4 bases short and J 7 bases short, with 11 bases between.

V is TRBV30 and J is TRBJ2-2; D might be TRBD2 (5 bases). Germline values: CDR1 GTSNPN, CDR2 SVGIG (reference sequence). The CDR3 consists of 17 residues. V lost 7 bases to trimming and J lost 0 bases, with 21 bases between them. The CDR3 reads CASMDLSRGANTGELFF. DNA for the CDR3: TGTGCCTCAATGGACTTATCGAGAGGTGCGAACACCGGGGAGCTGTTTTTT. The full variable domain, its missing parts supplied by reference TRBV30 and TRBJ2-2, is SQTIHQWPATLVQPVGSPLSLECTVEGTSNPNLYWYRQAAGRGLQLLFYSVGIGQISSEVPQNLSASRPQDRQFILSSKKLLLSDSGFYLCASMDLSRGANTGELFFGEGSRLTVL.

The genes are TRBV4-3 and TRBJ2-2; TRBD2 aligns across 8 bases. CDR3 size: 16 residues. The trim removed 1 base at V and 3 bases at J, leaving 4 bases unmatched. In germline, CDR1 is LGHNA, CDR2 YSLEER. In nucleotides, the CDR3 is TGCGCCAGCAGCCAAGGTCCGGGGGGGTACACCGGGGAGCTGTTTTTT. Translated: CASSQGPGGYTGELFF.

The chain has TRBV30 and TRBJ1-1; perhaps TRBD1 as D (5 bases). The CDR3 length is 14 residues. Germline V gene lookup returns CDR1 GTSNPN and CDR2 SVGIG (reference sequence). V lost 1 base to trimming and J lost 1 base, with 10 bases between them. CDR3 coding DNA: TGTGCCTGGAGTGAATTCGACAGGAACACTGAAGCTTTCTTT. Translating it yields CAWSEFDRNTEAFF.

The rearrangement joins TRBV7-2 to TRBJ2-7; perhaps TRBD2 as D (5 bases). V dropped 1 base and J dropped 2 bases, with 12 bases sitting between them. Germline V gene data show CDR1 as SGHTA and CDR2 as FQGNSA. There are 15 residues in the CDR3. The CDR3 DNA is TGTGCCAGCAGCTTAGAGGCGGACTCGCCCTACGAGCAGTACTTC. It encodes CASSLEADSPYEQYF.

V usage is TRBV10-3 and J usage is TRBJ2-3, with TRBD2 matching 16 bases. Germline V CDR1 and CDR2: ENHRY, SYGVKD. This CDR3 has 16 amino acids. V was pared by 2 bases and J by 4 bases, with 0 bases of the junction left unmatched. CDR3 coding DNA: TGTGCCATCAGTGAGGGGACTAGCGGGGGGGCAGATACGCAGTATTTT. Translation gives CAISEGTSGGADTQYF.